The source of this T cell receptor beta chain is a study of long-term antiretroviral therapy in people with HIV. Study information: The oldest specimens predate the 2015 immediate-ART recommendation by about a decade. Study conclusions and caveats: Data on ART adherence, viral resistance or therapy changes were unavailable. Control repertoires displayed wider CDR3 length ranges than the HIV repertoires. The clones with expansion before ART were dominant in the repertoire at all time points.

About this clone itself: Its target is unknown.

The V and J ends lost 3 bases and 6 bases, in that order; junction bases with no gene match: 17. Germline V CDR1 and CDR2: SGHAT, FQDESV (reference sequence). This CDR3 contains 17 residues. Researchers report immunoSEQ v3.0 was run at survey level. Using immunoSEQ multiplex PCR, the repertoire was profiled, and TCRdb retains in-frame clones only, with some absent. The sample lists about 16,000 clones; around 75% were seen once. The chain couples TRBV11-1 to TRBJ2-7, with 7 bases fitting TRBD1. This sample comprised unsorted PBMCs, obtained 1.5 years before starting antiretroviral therapy. The clonotype originates from a woman in her fifties or sixties with HIV. In DNA form, the CDR3 reads TGTGCCAGCAGCTTTGGAAATCCCTCAGGCAGGGGGTCCGAGCAGTACTTC. Translating gives CASSFGNPSGRGSEQYF. Together with reference TRBV11-1 and TRBJ2-7, the CDR3 gives the full variable domain: EAEVAQSPRYKITEKSQAVAFWCDPISGHATLYWYRQILGQGPELLVQFQDESVVDDSQLPKDRFSAERLKGVDSTLKIQPAELGDSAMYLCASSFGNPSGRGSEQYFGPGTRLTVT.